The rows below give T cell receptor beta chains drawn from one sample of a study of shared clonotypes between healthy human individuals. Repertoires were generated with immunoSEQ multiplex PCR, while TCRdb's copy carries only in-frame clones and drops some. Here the sample spans about 2 million clones, roughly 94% being singletons. The specimen was naive CD4+ T cells sorted from blood. These receptors were obtained from a man younger than 35 in good health. Both conserved end residues are part of each CDR3. The order of the fields is clone size, J gene, D gene, V gene, CDR3 protein, CDR3 DNA. The D gene is left open where the match is weak. Size tells how often a clone was seen (once, few, many) or the class of an expanded clone, and some rows leave it out.

-	TRBJ2-5	TRBD2	TRBV27	CASIDRAGAIGKTQYF	TGTGCCAGCATAGACCGAGCGGGAGCCATCGGGAAGACCCAGTACTTC
-	TRBJ1-4	-	TRBV28	CASSLLVNEKLFF	TGTGCCAGCAGCCTTCTGGTAAATGAAAAACTGTTTTTT
-	TRBJ1-1	-	TRBV11-2	CASSLGVNTEAFF	TGTGCCAGCAGCTTAGGGGTGAACACTGAAGCTTTCTTT
-	TRBJ2-7	-	TRBV30	CAWSVGRDGQYF	TGTGCCTGGAGTGTGGGAAGGGACGGGCAGTACTTC
-	TRBJ1-4	-	TRBV10-3	CAISAQLSTNEKLFF	TGTGCCATCAGTGCACAGCTCTCAACTAATGAAAAACTGTTTTTT
-	TRBJ2-1	TRBD1	TRBV5-1	CASSLATGISYNEQFF	TGCGCCAGCAGCTTGGCGACAGGGATCTCCTACAATGAGCAGTTCTTC
-	TRBJ2-7	-	TRBV10-1	CASSESVSPGAYEQYF	TGCGCCAGCAGTGAGTCGGTCTCTCCCGGAGCTTACGAGCAGTACTTC
-	TRBJ1-5	-	TRBV9	CASSVGPTGGPQHF	TGTGCCAGCAGCGTAGGTCCCACCGGGGGGCCCCAGCATTTT
-	TRBJ2-7	-	TRBV28	CASSGGTSVPYEQYF	TGTGCCAGCAGTGGCGGAACTAGTGTTCCCTACGAGCAGTACTTC
once	TRBJ2-1	TRBD2	TRBV2	CASSASRARGSNEQFF	TGTGCCAGCAGTGCCAGTAGAGCGCGCGGGAGCAATGAGCAGTTCTTC
-	TRBJ1-2	-	TRBV5-1	CASSFSLAEGYTF	TGCGCCAGCAGCTTTTCCCTGGCGGAAGGCTACACCTTC